Listed here are 30 T cell receptor beta chains from one sample, sequenced in a study of blood T cell repertoires in COVID-19 (dated by TCRdb to 2020 to 2022). Libraries were built with the immunoSEQ multiplex PCR assay. Imported from immuneACCESS, the table was reduced by TCRdb to in-frame sequences with V and J called. These copies leave out some clones; in studies compared against another copy, an unresolved V gene accounts for under half, and the cause of the remainder is not known. For this sample there are about 180,000 clones; roughly 88% appear just once. The ten largest clonotypes hold 6.5% to 9% of the sample. Sequencing was done on a sample of peripheral blood. The receptors stem from a woman aged 40 to 49 with COVID-19, enrolled during active disease.

The CDR3 DNA reads TGTGCCAGCAGCCCCCGGAGTAGCCGCACCGGGGAGCTGTTTTTT. Translation gives CASSPRSSRTGELFF. The rearrangement joins TRBV11-3 to TRBJ2-2; D not certain. Germline V gene sequence: CDR1 SGHNT, CDR2 YENEEA. The CDR3 totals 15 residues. The V end lost 5 bases, the J end lost 4 bases, and 14 bases lay between the germline ends.

Ten or more counts support this clone. J is TRBJ1-2 and V is TRBV19; TRBD1 matches at 8 bases. The CDR3 consists of 18 residues. CDR1 and CDR2 (germline): LNHDA, SQIVND (reference sequence). The junction had 18 bases not matched to a gene; V was cut back by 3 bases and J by 6 bases. For the CDR3, the DNA is TGTGCCAGTAGTATTATAGGCAGGGGGCGCATTCCGAGAAATGGCTACACCTTC. Its translation is CASSIIGRGRIPRNGYTF. The full variable domain, its missing parts supplied by reference TRBV19 and TRBJ1-2, is DGGITQSPKYLFRKEGQNVTLSCEQNLNHDAMYWYRQDPGQGLRLIYYSQIVNDFQKGDIAEGYSVSREKKESFPLTVTSAQKNPTAFYLCASSIIGRGRIPRNGYTFGSGTRLTVV.

The chain recombines TRBV18 with TRBJ2-2; 9 bases map to TRBD2. V was pared by 1 base and J by 1 base, with 4 bases of the junction left unmatched. There are 17 residues in the CDR3. Germline CDR1 is KGHSH and CDR2 is LQKENI. The CDR3 loop is CASSPLALAGNTGELFF. The CDR3 region has the DNA TGTGCCAGCTCACCACTGGCACTAGCGGGGAACACCGGGGAGCTGTTTTTT.

This clone was recorded at least ten times. The chain recombines TRBV5-6 with TRBJ2-3; 8 nucleotides line up with TRBD2. The length of the CDR3 is 17 residues. J was trimmed by 9 bases and V by 0 bases; bases with no gene match: 15. Germline V CDR1 and CDR2: SGHDT, YYEEEE. This chain's CDR3 is CASSLAGAGPQRETQYF. The CDR3 region has the DNA TGTGCCAGCAGCTTGGCCGGAGCGGGGCCCCAGCGGGAGACGCAGTATTTT.

The J gene is TRBJ1-4, the V gene TRBV6-1, with D unclear. CDR3 size: 14 residues. Germline CDR1 is MNHNS and CDR2 is SASEGT. The V end lost 1 base, the J end lost 8 bases, and 11 bases lay between the germline ends. CDR3 bases: TGTGCCAGCAGTGAAGGAAACTACGGCGAAAAACTGTTTTTT. This sequence encodes CASSEGNYGEKLFF.

V and J are TRBV5-6 and TRBJ2-2; maybe TRBD2 (6 bases). This CDR3 has 15 residues. Trimming stripped 4 bases from V and 5 bases from J, with 15 bases between. The germline V gene encodes CDR1 SGHDT and CDR2 YYEEEE. CDR3 loop: CASSPSGAGTGELFF. CDR3 in DNA: TGTGCCAGCAGCCCCAGTGGGGCGGGAACCGGGGAGCTGTTTTTT.

Here the CDR3 reads CASSQPRTFNTEAFF. CDR3 DNA: TGCGCCAGCAGCCAACCTAGGACATTCAACACTGAAGCTTTCTTT. The chain employs TRBV4-1 and TRBJ1-1, with D maybe TRBD1 (5 bases). Per the germline V gene, CDR1 is MGHRA and CDR2 is YSYEKL. The CDR3 extends over 15 amino acids. Trimming cost V 2 bases and J 2 bases, with 12 bases left between them.

This clone was counted between two and nine times. The chain combines TRBV27 with TRBJ1-2; tentative D call: TRBD1 (6 bases). There are 13 residues in the CDR3. Trimming cost V 4 bases and J 7 bases, with 13 bases left between them. The germline gives CDR1 MNHEY, CDR2 SMNVEV (reference sequence). In DNA form, the CDR3 reads TGTGCCAGCAGTTCGCAGGGGCTCGGTGGCTACACCTTC. Its protein is CASSSQGLGGYTF.

This chain uses TRBV5-1 with TRBJ2-5; a possible D gene is TRBD2 (5 bases). This CDR3 is built from 15 residues. CDR1 is SGHRS, CDR2 YFSETQ, per germline. With 4 bases removed from V and 1 base from J, the gap between germline ends came to 14 bases. The CDR3 sequence is CASSAGPGPQETQYF. The DNA for the CDR3 is TGCGCCAGCAGCGCGGGCCCCGGGCCCCAAGAGACCCAGTACTTC.

This chain uses TRBV11-2 with TRBJ1-1, with a possible D match to TRBD1 (5 bases). V was clipped by 2 bases and J by 1 base, with 11 bases between them. This CDR3 is 15 amino acids long. Germline CDR1 and CDR2: SGHAT and FQNNGV. CDR3 DNA sequence: TGTGCCAGCAGCTTAAGGGGTAGGGGGAACACTGAAGCTTTCTTT. This translates into CASSLRGRGNTEAFF.

The chain uses TRBV11-3 and TRBJ1-5; D is possibly TRBD1 (5 bases). The germline CDR1 and CDR2 sequences are SGHNT and YENEEA. V was cut by 0 bases and J by 2 bases, with 14 bases left in between. This CDR3 has 17 residues. DNA for the CDR3: TGTGCCAGCAGCTTAGATGGATGGGCAGGGTGCAATCAGCCCCAGCATTTT. Its protein is CASSLDGWAGCNQPQHF.

The chain joins TRBV10-1 to TRBJ2-1, with unresolved D. CDR1 and CDR2 from the germline V gene are WNHNN and SYGVQD (reference sequence). V lost 3 bases to trimming and J lost 0 bases, with 6 bases between them. There are 14 residues in the CDR3. CDR3 DNA: TGCGCCAGCAGTGACCCGAGCTCCTACAATGAGCAGTTCTTC. Translating it yields CASSDPSSYNEQFF.

CDR3 amino acids: CASTGTSNYEQYF. In DNA, the CDR3 is TGTGCCAGCACCGGGACTAGTAACTACGAGCAGTACTTC. V and J are TRBV5-6 and TRBJ2-7; 8 positions match TRBD2. Germline V lookup: CDR1 SGHDT, CDR2 YYEEEE. This CDR3 is built from 13 residues. V shed 6 bases and J 3 bases; nucleotides not matched to a gene: 5.

V gene TRBV24-1 combines with J gene TRBJ2-1, with 9 nucleotides matching TRBD2. The CDR3 loop spans 17 amino acids. Trimming cost V 5 bases and J 3 bases; bases outside gene matches: 10. Germline V gives CDR1 KGHDR, CDR2 SFDVKD. The CDR3 DNA sequence: TGTGCCACCAGTGTTGGTTTCGCGGGAGGGCTCTACAATGAGCAGTTCTTC. Translating it yields CATSVGFAGGLYNEQFF.

The V call is TRBV24-1, the J call TRBJ2-7, with 8 bases that match TRBD1. The CDR3 length is 16 residues. Per germline, CDR1 KGHDR and CDR2 SFDVKD. The V segment lost 4 bases and the J segment 2 bases; nucleotides outside the gene matches: 9. The CDR3, as DNA: TGTGCCACCAGTGACCGATCGACAGGGGCTACCTACGAGCAGTACTTC. Translation gives CATSDRSTGATYEQYF.

Only one count was recorded for this clone. The chain is built from TRBV5-1 and TRBJ2-1, with D tentatively TRBD1 (5 bases). V shed 0 bases and J shed 5 bases, with 12 bases lying between them. The CDR3 consists of 15 residues. Germline V gene sequence: CDR1 SGHRS, CDR2 YFSETQ. This CDR3 reads CASSLARGGDNEQFF. DNA for the CDR3: TGCGCCAGCAGCTTGGCTAGGGGTGGTGACAATGAGCAGTTCTTC.

Note on this clone: Different DNA sequences within this sample yield the same CDR3. V usage is TRBV7-3 and J usage is TRBJ1-6; tentatively, D is TRBD1 (6 bases). The CDR3 runs 13 residues. V gave up 5 bases and J gave up 7 bases, with 9 bases separating them. Per the germline V gene, CDR1 is SGHTA and CDR2 is FQGTGA. In DNA, the CDR3 is TGTGCCAGCAGCCCAGGGGTCAATTCACCCCTCCACTTT. It encodes CASSPGVNSPLHF.

This clone was seen only a few times. The V call is TRBV5-1, the J call TRBJ2-3, with TRBD2 matching over 12 bases. Losses at the gene ends were 4 bases for V and 6 bases for J; bases not matched to a gene: 3. Germline V gene sequence: CDR1 SGHRS, CDR2 YFSETQ. The CDR3 contains 14 residues. CDR3 bases: TGCGCCAGCAGCCTAGGACTAGCGGGGGATACGCAGTATTTT. It encodes CASSLGLAGDTQYF.

V and J are TRBV5-1 and TRBJ1-1; a possible D gene is TRBD1 (6 bases). This CDR3 spans 13 amino acids. V was shortened by 7 bases and J by 1 base, with 11 bases between the two germline ends. CDR1 and CDR2 (germline): SGHRS, YFSETQ. The CDR3 nucleotides read TGCGCCAGCCGGACAGATGCGAACACTGAAGCTTTCTTT. Translated: CASRTDANTEAFF. Full variable domain (remainder filled in from reference TRBV5-1 and TRBJ1-1): KAGVTQTPRYLIKTRGQQVTLSCSPISGHRSVSWYQQTPGQGLQFLFEYFSETQRNKGNFPGRFSGRQFSNSRSEMNVSTLELGDSALYLCASRTDANTEAFFGQGTRLTVV.

The rearrangement uses TRBV25-1 and TRBJ1-2; D ambiguous. CDR1 MGHDK and CDR2 SYGVNS come from the germline V gene. The CDR3 spans 13 residues. V was cut by 2 bases and J by 0 bases, with 4 bases left in between. CDR3 residues: CASSEPSNYGYTF. In DNA form, the CDR3 reads TGTGCCAGCAGTGAACCCTCTAACTATGGCTACACCTTC.

This rearrangement joins TRBV7-2 to TRBJ2-1; D ambiguous. The V and J ends lost 5 bases and 12 bases respectively, with 17 bases between them. This CDR3 is built from 13 residues. Germline V gene lookup returns CDR1 SGHTA and CDR2 FQGNSA. The CDR3 here is CASSPPHTGSQFF. The CDR3 coding sequence is TGTGCCAGCAGCCCCCCCCACACCGGGTCGCAGTTCTTC.

This chain uses TRBV29-1 with TRBJ1-3, with D perhaps TRBD1 (5 bases). V lost 3 bases to trimming and J lost 0 bases, with 9 bases between them. The length of the CDR3 is 14 residues. The germline V gene encodes CDR1 SQVTM and CDR2 ANQGSEA. The CDR3 loop reads CSVDSGGSGNTIYF. CDR3 sequence (DNA): TGCAGCGTTGATAGCGGGGGCTCTGGAAACACCATATATTTT.

V is TRBV5-8 and J is TRBJ1-5; 9 bases align to TRBD1. CDR1 and CDR2 (germline): SGHTS, YDEGEE. There are 13 residues in the CDR3. V shed 3 bases, J shed 10 bases, and the junction held 5 bases outside the gene matches. The CDR3 DNA reads TGTGCCAGCAGCTACGGACAGGGGAACCCCCAGCATTTT. Encoded protein: CASSYGQGNPQHF. Full variable domain (missing parts from reference TRBV5-8 and TRBJ1-5): EAGVTQSPTHLIKTRGQQATLRCSPISGHTSVYWYQQALGLGLQFLLWYDEGEERNRGNFPPRFSGRQFPNYSSELNVNALELEDSALYLCASSYGQGNPQHFGDGTRLSIL.

The chain is built from TRBV29-1 and TRBJ1-2; a possible D gene is TRBD1 (6 bases). CDR3 length equals 13 residues. The germline CDR1 and CDR2 sequences are SQVTM and ANQGSEA. The V end was cut by 7 bases, the J end by 2 bases, with 14 bases between. The CDR3 region has the DNA TGCAGCGCGACCCCGACAGGAAACTATGGCTACACCTTC. This translates into CSATPTGNYGYTF. The full variable domain, its missing parts supplied by reference TRBV29-1 and TRBJ1-2, is SAVISQKPSRDICQRGTSLTIQCQVDSQVTMMFWYRQQPGQSLTLIATANQGSEATYESGFVIDKFPISRPNLTFSTLTVSNMSPEDSSIYLCSATPTGNYGYTFGSGTRLTVV.

The chain employs TRBV19 and TRBJ1-2; perhaps TRBD1 as D (6 bases). V lost 7 bases and J lost 4, with 16 bases in between. CDR1 is LNHDA and CDR2 is SQIVND in the germline V gene (reference sequence). The CDR3 has 14 residues. The CDR3, as DNA: TGTGCCAGTAAGGGTTCGGCAGGGGCCTATGGCTACACCTTC. This sequence encodes CASKGSAGAYGYTF.

V usage is TRBV27 and J usage is TRBJ1-1, with TRBD1 matching 8 bases. Unmatched junction bases numbered 16, after V lost 6 bases and J lost 4 bases. The germline V gene encodes CDR1 MNHEY and CDR2 SMNVEV (reference sequence). The CDR3 is made up of 17 amino acids. CDR3 sequence: CASRLTGALDTGTEAFF. CDR3 coding DNA: TGTGCCAGCAGGCTGACAGGGGCACTGGATACGGGCACTGAAGCTTTCTTT.

The chain has TRBV10-3 and TRBJ1-2, with TRBD1 matching over 8 bases. The germline V gene has CDR1 ENHRY and CDR2 SYGVKD. The J segment lost 6 bases and the V segment lost 0 bases, leaving 6 bases of the junction unmatched. The CDR3 is made up of 15 amino acids. CDR3 amino acids: CAISESGRGRNGYTF. CDR3 sequence (DNA): TGTGCCATCAGTGAGTCTGGCAGGGGGCGTAATGGCTACACCTTC.

The V call is TRBV5-1, the J call TRBJ1-4; the D is unclear. V lost 4 bases to trimming and J lost 8 bases, with 18 bases between them. The CDR3 extends over 15 amino acids. The germline V gene encodes CDR1 SGHRS and CDR2 YFSETQ. The DNA of the CDR3 is TGCGCCAGCAGCCCGAATGGAGGGTTGGGGGAAAAACTGTTTTTT. Translation: CASSPNGGLGEKLFF.

The CDR3 DNA reads TGCGCCAGCAGCTTGGATCCGGCCACAGGGGTGGCTTTCTTT. It encodes CASSLDPATGVAFF. The chain carries TRBV5-1 and TRBJ1-1; 7 bases agree with TRBD1. Per the germline V gene, CDR1 is SGHRS and CDR2 is YFSETQ. V was pared by 0 bases and J by 11 bases, with 10 bases of the junction left unmatched. The CDR3 runs to 14 residues.

V gene TRBV10-2 combines with J gene TRBJ2-7, with TRBD1 matching over 7 bases. Germline CDR1 and CDR2: WSHSY and SAAADI. J was trimmed by 2 bases and V by 4 bases; bases with no gene match: 8. There are 15 residues in the CDR3. The CDR3 nucleotides are TGCGCCAGCAGTGTCCCTAGGACAGGCGCCTACGAGCAGTACTTC. This encodes CASSVPRTGAYEQYF.